Listed below are T cell receptor beta chains from one sample, sequenced in a study of control samples from healthy donors and cancer patients. Measured with immunoSEQ multiplex PCR; TCRdb has only the in-frame clones, and not every one. The sample lists 90,000 or so clones; roughly 89% were seen once. Sample: PBMCs. The receptors shown here come from a woman aged 45-65 years with colorectal cancer. Both conserved end residues are part of each CDR3. Fields, in order: CDR3 DNA, CDR3 protein, V gene, clone size, D gene, J gene. The D gene is left open where the match is weak. Not all rows give a size; the values are once, few, many and, for expanded clones, a class.

TGTGCCAGTAAATCCACCGGGAGGCCGGGTGAAAAACTGTTTTTT,CASKSTGRPGEKLFF,TRBV27,-,-,TRBJ1-4
TGTGCCAGCAGGGGGGACAGATACAATGAGCAGTTCTTC,CASRGDRYNEQFF,TRBV28,-,TRBD1,TRBJ2-1
TGTGCCAGCGTTGGGCGACTAGCGTCCGCCGGGGAGCTGTTTTTT,CASVGRLASAGELFF,TRBV28,-,TRBD2,TRBJ2-2
TGTGCCAGCAGACAAGCGGGAGGGGAAGAAAAACTGTTTTTT,CASRQAGGEEKLFF,TRBV7-9,once,-,TRBJ1-4
TGCGCCAGCAGCCTCCGACAGGGTACGGACACCGGGGAGCTGTTTTTT,CASSLRQGTDTGELFF,TRBV5-1,-,TRBD1,TRBJ2-2
TGTGCCAGCAGCCGAGGGACGGAATCTAACTATGGCTACACCTTC,CASSRGTESNYGYTF,TRBV7-8,few,-,TRBJ1-2
TGTGCCACCCTACGACGCACCGGGGAGCTGTTTTTT,CATLRRTGELFF,TRBV10-3,-,-,TRBJ2-2
TGTGCCACCAGTGATAGGACAGGCACAGATACGCAGTATTTT,CATSDRTGTDTQYF,TRBV24-1,-,-,TRBJ2-3
TGTGCCAGCAGTTTATCGGTACCCCTCTCTGGAAACACCATATATTTT,CASSLSVPLSGNTIYF,TRBV28,once,-,TRBJ1-3
TGTGCCAGCAGCTCGATCGGGGGGGCCGGGGGAGATACGCAGTATTTT,CASSSIGGAGGDTQYF,TRBV7-2,-,TRBD2,TRBJ2-3
TGCGCCAGCAGTGAGTCGAAGGGGGCCTATACCGAGCAGTTCTTC,CASSESKGAYTEQFF,TRBV10-2,-,TRBD1,TRBJ2-1
TGCGCCAGCAGTGGTCCCGAGGGGACATCCTATGGCTACACCTTC,CASSGPEGTSYGYTF,TRBV10-2,-,-,TRBJ1-2
TGTGCCAGCACGGAGGGGGGGGAGACCCAGTACTTC,CASTEGGETQYF,TRBV5-6,-,-,TRBJ2-5
TGCGCCAGCAGCTTGGACAGTAGCAATCAGCCCCAGCATTTT,CASSLDSSNQPQHF,TRBV5-1,-,-,TRBJ1-5
TGCGCCAGCAGCTTGGGTGGGGGGACGAACAATGAGCAGTTCTTC,CASSLGGGTNNEQFF,TRBV5-1,once,-,TRBJ2-1
TGTGCCACCAGTGATTCCCGGTCCACGGCCCGGGGGGGGGATGAGCAGTTCTTC,CATSDSRSTARGGDEQFF,TRBV24-1,-,TRBD2,TRBJ2-1
TGTGCCAGCAGCCCCTCCGGGACGGACAATTCACCCCTCCACTTT,CASSPSGTDNSPLHF,TRBV7-9,-,-,TRBJ1-6
TGTGCCAGCAGTTACTCGAGGACAGCTACAGATACGCAGTATTTT,CASSYSRTATDTQYF,TRBV6-5,-,-,TRBJ2-3
TGTGCCAGCAGAAGTCGACAGGGAACGAACACCGGGGAGCTGTTTTTT,CASRSRQGTNTGELFF,TRBV28,-,TRBD1,TRBJ2-2
TGTGCCAGCAGCTTAGGACAGGAGAAAAAACTGTTTTTT,CASSLGQEKKLFF,TRBV7-8,-,-,TRBJ1-4
TGCGCCAGCTCGGACAGGAGCACAGATACGCAGTATTTT,CASSDRSTDTQYF,TRBV5-1,-,TRBD1,TRBJ2-3
TGTGCCAGCAGCTCGACAGGGTCCAGCGAGCAGTTCTTC,CASSSTGSSEQFF,TRBV7-3,-,TRBD1,TRBJ2-1
TGCGCCAGCAGCGCGGGCGGGGGGGCCAACACAGATACGCAGTATTTT,CASSAGGGANTDTQYF,TRBV5-1,-,TRBD2,TRBJ2-3
TGTGCCACCAGCAGGGAAAGGGACAGCCAACTGTTTTTT,CATSRERDSQLFF,TRBV15,-,TRBD1,TRBJ1-4
TGCGCCAGCAGCTCTGGCTACCTGGGACAGGGGGATGGCTACACCTTC,CASSSGYLGQGDGYTF,TRBV5-1,-,TRBD1,TRBJ1-2
TGTGCCAGCAGCCAAGACGGGGGGATCGCCTACAATGAGCAGTTCTTC,CASSQDGGIAYNEQFF,TRBV3-1/TRBV3-2,-,TRBD2,TRBJ2-1
TGTGCCAGCAGTGAAGGGTCAGGGGGCTATGGCTACACCTTC,CASSEGSGGYGYTF,TRBV2,-,TRBD1,TRBJ1-2
TGCGCCAGCGGCCGCTCTAGCGGGGGGGCCGGGGATACGCAGTATTTT,CASGRSSGGAGDTQYF,TRBV5-1,-,TRBD2,TRBJ2-3
TGTGCCAGCAGCTTAGCTTCAGGGACAGGGGCCTACAATGAGCAGTTCTTC,CASSLASGTGAYNEQFF,TRBV11-3,few,TRBD1,TRBJ2-1
TGTGCCAGCGAAGGGGCCGAGAACTATGGCTACACCTTC,CASEGAENYGYTF,TRBV2,once,-,TRBJ1-2
TGTGCCAGCAGCTTATCGCCGGAAGATACGCAGTATTTT,CASSLSPEDTQYF,TRBV7-7,-,-,TRBJ2-3
TGTGCCAGCAGTTCCGGACTGAACACTGAAGCTTTCTTT,CASSSGLNTEAFF,TRBV2,-,-,TRBJ1-1
TGTGCCAGCAGCTCAGAAGGACAGGGGCTAAGGCAGCCCCAGCATTTT,CASSSEGQGLRQPQHF,TRBV6-2/TRBV6-3,-,TRBD1,TRBJ1-5
TGTGCCATCATTCAGGACTTAAATCAGCCCCAGCATTTT,CAIIQDLNQPQHF,TRBV10-3,-,-,TRBJ1-5
TGTGCCAGCAGCTGGACGAGACCCGCCCCAGATACGCAGTATTTT,CASSWTRPAPDTQYF,TRBV7-2,-,-,TRBJ2-3
TGTGCCAGCAGTGAAAGACAGGGAGGAAAACTGTTTTTT,CASSERQGGKLFF,TRBV6-1,-,TRBD1,TRBJ1-4
TGTGCCAGCAGTTCAACAGGGAAGTGGGTAGATACGCAGTATTTT,CASSSTGKWVDTQYF,TRBV28,-,-,TRBJ2-3
TGCGCCAGCACCCCAATGGGGACAGACCATCAAGAGACCCAGTACTTC,CASTPMGTDHQETQYF,TRBV5-1,-,TRBD1,TRBJ2-5
TGTGCCAGCAGTTACGGACAGGGGGCCGGGGAGCTGTTTTTT,CASSYGQGAGELFF,TRBV6-5,-,TRBD1,TRBJ2-2
TGTGCCAGCAGCCCTGGGCCTTCTCCTGAAGCTTTCTTT,CASSPGPSPEAFF,TRBV7-2,-,-,TRBJ1-1
TGTGCCAGCAGTTACAGGGTGGTGAAGACTGAAGCTTTCTTT,CASSYRVVKTEAFF,TRBV6-2/TRBV6-3,-,-,TRBJ1-1
TGTGCCAGCAGCCAAGTGGGAGGGCAAGGCTACACCTTC,CASSQVGGQGYTF,TRBV3-1/TRBV3-2,-,-,TRBJ1-2
TGCAGCGTTGGGACAGGGGGTGGCTACACCTTC,CSVGTGGGYTF,TRBV29-1,-,TRBD1,TRBJ1-2
TGTGCCAGCAGCCAAGTCAGCAATGGGCAGAGGAATTCACCCCTCCACTTT,CASSQVSNGQRNSPLHF,TRBV3-1/TRBV3-2,-,-,TRBJ1-6
TGTGCCAGCAGTCCCCGGAAGGGGGCCGTGTATAGCAATCAGCCCCAGCATTTT,CASSPRKGAVYSNQPQHF,TRBV27,once,TRBD1,TRBJ1-5
TGTGCCAGCAGCTTCTTCGGGGCGAACACTGAAGCTTTCTTT,CASSFFGANTEAFF,TRBV5-4,-,-,TRBJ1-1
TGTGCCAGCAGCCGGGTTTTAGGGACTAACTATGGCTACACCTTC,CASSRVLGTNYGYTF,TRBV7-9,-,-,TRBJ1-2
TGTGCCAGCAGCTTAGAGACAGGGGGGGAAGAGACCCAGTACTTC,CASSLETGGEETQYF,TRBV7-6,-,TRBD1,TRBJ2-5
TGTGCCAGCAGCTTTATAGCGGGGGGGCCATGGGAGCAGTTCTTC,CASSFIAGGPWEQFF,TRBV7-2,once,TRBD2,TRBJ2-1
TGTGCCAGCCTTTGGGGAATGAATCAGCCCCAGCATTTT,CASLWGMNQPQHF,TRBV6-5,few,-,TRBJ1-5
TGTGCCAGCAGCCAAGGGAGCGCGAGCACCGGGGAGCTGTTTTTT,CASSQGSASTGELFF,TRBV3-1/TRBV3-2,-,-,TRBJ2-2